This TCR beta chain was captured in a study of OX40 agonist ivuxolimab in advanced cancers. Overall study results and limits: The mean number of expanded clones was higher in CD8+ T cells than in CD4+.

Germline-derived CDR1 and CDR2 are SGHTA and FQGNSA. The V and J ends lost 7 bases and 1 base respectively, with 16 bases between them. CDR3 length: 15 residues. Generated by immunoSEQ multiplex PCR, the TCRdb table keeps only in-frame clones and is missing some. The repertoire holds over 50,000 clones, with around four fifths as singletons. Note on this clone: Its antigen is unidentified.

The source is an adult with an advanced solid tumor such as melanoma, head and neck, liver or kidney cancer. The gene calls are TRBV7-2 and TRBJ2-5; the D is unclear. The sample in question was CD4+ or CD8+ T cells sorted from blood, obtained in a trial of the OX40 agonist ivuxolimab. In DNA, the CDR3 is TGTGCCAGCACGCGAAACCAGGCACCCCAAGAGACCCAGTACTTC. Translated, it gives CASTRNQAPQETQYF.